The clone carrying this T cell receptor beta chain was found a few times. No antigen is known for it. This CDR3 is built from 16 residues. The V gene's germline CDR1 is SGHTA and CDR2 FQGNSA. V was trimmed by 1 base and J by 4 bases, leaving 14 bases between them. The data derive from a study of CD8 T cells in ankylosing spondylitis. Study-wide results and limits: From matched ankylosing spondylitis synovial fluid, disease-linked clones were reportedly recovered at significantly enriched levels. For ankylosing spondylitis blood, a TCR beta motif of under ten highly homologous variants appeared characteristic.

MiXCR was run by TCRdb on the 5' RACE reads, yielding one entry per CDR3 protein. This sample has approximately 220,000 distinct CDR3 sequences, with under 30% found just once. This TCR was recovered from a male donor with ankylosing spondylitis or in good health (not recorded which). The chain carries TRBV7-2 and TRBJ1-5; no reliable D call. Sequences were obtained from blood, either unsorted or a sorted T cell fraction (not recorded which). In nucleotides, the CDR3 is TGTGCCAGCAGCTTAGGCCGAGGCCCGGAGAATCAGCCCCAGCATTTT. Encoded protein: CASSLGRGPENQPQHF.